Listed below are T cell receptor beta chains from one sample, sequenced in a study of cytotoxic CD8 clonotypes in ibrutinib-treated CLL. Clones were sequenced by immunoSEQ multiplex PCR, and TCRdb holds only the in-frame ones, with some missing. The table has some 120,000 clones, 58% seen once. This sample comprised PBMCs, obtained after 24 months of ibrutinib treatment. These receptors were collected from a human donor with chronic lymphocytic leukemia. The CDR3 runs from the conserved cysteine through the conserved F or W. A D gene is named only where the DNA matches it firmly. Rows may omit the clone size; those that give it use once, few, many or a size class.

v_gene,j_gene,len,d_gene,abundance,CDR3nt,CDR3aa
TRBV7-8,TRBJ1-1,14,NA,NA,TGTGCCAGCAGCTCGATAAATACAGGGACTGAAGCTTTCTTT,CASSSINTGTEAFF
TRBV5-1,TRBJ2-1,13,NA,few,TGCGCCAGCAGCCTAGACAGGTCCAATGAGCAGTTCTTC,CASSLDRSNEQFF
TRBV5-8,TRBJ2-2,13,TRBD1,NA,TGTGCCAGCAGCCCGGACAGGGGTGGGGAGCTGTTTTTT,CASSPDRGGELFF
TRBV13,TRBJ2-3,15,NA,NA,TGTGCCAGCAGCTTAGGCGAACTAAGCACAGATACGCAGTATTTT,CASSLGELSTDTQYF
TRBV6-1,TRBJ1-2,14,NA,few,TGTGCCAGCAGTGAAGTAGTAGGGTTCTATGGCTACACCTTC,CASSEVVGFYGYTF
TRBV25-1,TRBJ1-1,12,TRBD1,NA,TGTGCCAGCAGTGTGACAGGGTTAAGGGCTTTCTTT,CASSVTGLRAFF
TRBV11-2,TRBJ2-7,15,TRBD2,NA,TGTGCCAGCACCCTAGTGGGGACTAGAAACTACGAGCAGTACTTC,CASTLVGTRNYEQYF
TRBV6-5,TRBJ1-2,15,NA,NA,TGTGCCAGCAGTTCTCAACAGGCGGGGGATTATGGCTACACCTTC,CASSSQQAGDYGYTF
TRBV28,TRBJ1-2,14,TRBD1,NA,TGTGCCAGCAGAGCAGGGGGCTTCGAGGAAGGCTACACCTTC,CASRAGGFEEGYTF
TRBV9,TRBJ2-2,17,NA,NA,TGTGCCAGCAGCGGGACCCGAGGAGGGTCGAACACCGGGGAGCTGTTTTTT,CASSGTRGGSNTGELFF
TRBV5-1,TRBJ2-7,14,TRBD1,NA,TGCGCCAGCAGCTCCGGACAGGGAGCCTACGAGCAGTACTTC,CASSSGQGAYEQYF
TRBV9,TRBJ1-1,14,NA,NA,TGTGCCAGCAGCGCCTCGTCGGGGAGCACTGAAGCTTTCTTT,CASSASSGSTEAFF
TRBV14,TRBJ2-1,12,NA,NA,TGTGCCAGCAGCCAATTCAGGAATGAGCAGTTCTTC,CASSQFRNEQFF
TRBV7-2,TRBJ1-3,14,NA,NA,TGTGCCAGCAGCCAGGGGATCTCTGGAAACACCATATATTTT,CASSQGISGNTIYF
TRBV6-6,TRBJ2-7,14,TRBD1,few,TGTGCCAGCAGTAAGGGACAGGGGAACTACGAGCAGTACTTC,CASSKGQGNYEQYF
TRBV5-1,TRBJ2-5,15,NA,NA,TGCGCCAGCAGCTTAGTTTTTACGGGTCAAGAGACCCAGTACTTC,CASSLVFTGQETQYF
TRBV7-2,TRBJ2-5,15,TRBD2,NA,TGTGCCAGCAGCTTTTCAGCGGGGTTACAAGAGACCCAGTACTTC,CASSFSAGLQETQYF
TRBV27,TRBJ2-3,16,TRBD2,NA,TGTGCCAGCAGTTCCCGACTAGCGGTGGGCACAGATACGCAGTATTTT,CASSSRLAVGTDTQYF
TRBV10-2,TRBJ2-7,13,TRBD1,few,TGCGCCAGCAGAGGGACAGGGTCCTACGAGCAGTACTTC,CASRGTGSYEQYF
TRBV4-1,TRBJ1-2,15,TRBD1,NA,TGCGCCAGCAGCCAAGACCCCACCAGGGGGCATGGCTACACCTTC,CASSQDPTRGHGYTF
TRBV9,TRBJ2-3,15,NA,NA,TGTGCCAGCAGCGTAGCCGTCGGGGGCACAGATACGCAGTATTTT,CASSVAVGGTDTQYF
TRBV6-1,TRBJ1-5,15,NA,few,TGTGCCAGCACCAGAACGGAGAGTAGCAATCAGCCCCAGCATTTT,CASTRTESSNQPQHF
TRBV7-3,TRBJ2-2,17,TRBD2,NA,TGTGCCAGCAGCTCCCCCGGCGGGGGGGCGGCTACCGGGGAGCTGTTTTTT,CASSSPGGGAATGELFF
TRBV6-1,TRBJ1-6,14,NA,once,TGTGCCAGCAGTGAAGCAAAACTTAATTCACCCCTCCACTTT,CASSEAKLNSPLHF
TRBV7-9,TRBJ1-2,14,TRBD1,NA,TGTGCCAGCAGCCAAGAGACAGGGGCTCGGGGCTACACCTTC,CASSQETGARGYTF
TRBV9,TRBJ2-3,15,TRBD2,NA,TGTGCCAGCAGCGTAGCGTCTAGCGGGGTAGATACGCAGTATTTT,CASSVASSGVDTQYF
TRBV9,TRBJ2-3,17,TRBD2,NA,TGTGCCAGCAGTGGACCGGGACTAGATTTCCGCACAGATACGCAGTATTTT,CASSGPGLDFRTDTQYF
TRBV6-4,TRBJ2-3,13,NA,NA,TGTGCCAGCAGTGACTCTCAAACGGGTACGCAGTATTTT,CASSDSQTGTQYF
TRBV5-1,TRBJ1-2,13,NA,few,TGCGCCAGCAGCTTGGACGGGAGATATGGCTACACCTTC,CASSLDGRYGYTF
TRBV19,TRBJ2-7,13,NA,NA,TGTGCCAGTATTGACAGCTTTACCTACGAGCAGTACTTC,CASIDSFTYEQYF
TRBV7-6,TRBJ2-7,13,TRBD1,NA,TGTGCCAGCAGCTCCTACAGGGGAGAAGAGCAGTACTTC,CASSSYRGEEQYF